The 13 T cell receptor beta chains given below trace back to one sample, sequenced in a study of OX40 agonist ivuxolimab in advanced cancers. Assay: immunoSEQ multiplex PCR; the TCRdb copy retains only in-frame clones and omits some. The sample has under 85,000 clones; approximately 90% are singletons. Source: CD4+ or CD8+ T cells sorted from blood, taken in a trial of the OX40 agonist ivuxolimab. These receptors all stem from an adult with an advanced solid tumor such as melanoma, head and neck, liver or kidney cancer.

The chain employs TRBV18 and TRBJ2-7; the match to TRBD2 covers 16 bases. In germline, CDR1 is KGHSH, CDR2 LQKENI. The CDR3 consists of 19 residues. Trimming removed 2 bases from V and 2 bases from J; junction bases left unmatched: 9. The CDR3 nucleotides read TGTGCCAGCTCACCAGAAAACCCGGGACTAGCGGGAGGGCCCTACGAGCAGTACTTC. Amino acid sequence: CASSPENPGLAGGPYEQYF.

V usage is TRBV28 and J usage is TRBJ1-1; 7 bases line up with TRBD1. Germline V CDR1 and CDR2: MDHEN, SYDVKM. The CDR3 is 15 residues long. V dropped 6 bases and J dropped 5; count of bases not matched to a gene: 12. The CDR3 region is CASRETGLGETEAFF. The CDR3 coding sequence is TGTGCCAGCAGGGAGACAGGGTTGGGGGAGACTGAAGCTTTCTTT.

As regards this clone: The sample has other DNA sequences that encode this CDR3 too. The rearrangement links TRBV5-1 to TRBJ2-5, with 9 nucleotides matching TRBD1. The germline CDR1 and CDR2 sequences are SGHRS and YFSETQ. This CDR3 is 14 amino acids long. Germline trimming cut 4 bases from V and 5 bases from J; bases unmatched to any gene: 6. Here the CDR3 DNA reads TGCGCCAGCAGCAGCACAGGGGGCCGGGAGACCCAGTACTTC. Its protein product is CASSSTGGRETQYF.

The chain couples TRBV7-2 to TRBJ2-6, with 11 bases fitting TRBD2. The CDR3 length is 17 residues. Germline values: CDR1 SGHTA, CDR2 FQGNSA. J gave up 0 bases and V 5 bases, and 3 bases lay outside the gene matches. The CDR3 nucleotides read TGTGCCAGCAGCGCGGGACTAGCGGTCTCTGGGGCCAACGTCCTGACTTTC. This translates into CASSAGLAVSGANVLTF.

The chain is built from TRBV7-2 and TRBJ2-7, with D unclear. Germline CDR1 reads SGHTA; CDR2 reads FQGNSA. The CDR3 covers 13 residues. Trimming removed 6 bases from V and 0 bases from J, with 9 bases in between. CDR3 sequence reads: CASSSIDSYEQYF. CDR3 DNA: TGTGCCAGCAGTTCGATTGACTCCTACGAGCAGTACTTC.

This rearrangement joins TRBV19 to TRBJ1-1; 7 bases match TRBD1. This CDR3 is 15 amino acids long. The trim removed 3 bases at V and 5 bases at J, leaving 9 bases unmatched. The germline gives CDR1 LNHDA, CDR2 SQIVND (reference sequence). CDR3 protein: CASSIPGKGATEAFF. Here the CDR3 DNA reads TGTGCCAGTAGTATCCCGGGCAAGGGGGCTACTGAAGCTTTCTTT.

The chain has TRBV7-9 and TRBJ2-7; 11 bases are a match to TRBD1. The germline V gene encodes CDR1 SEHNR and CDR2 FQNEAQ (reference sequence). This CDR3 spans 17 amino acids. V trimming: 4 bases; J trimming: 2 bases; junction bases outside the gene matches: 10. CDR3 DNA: TGTGCCAGCAGCTCGAACGGGGCGGGACAGGGGGCCTACGAGCAGTACTTC. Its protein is CASSSNGAGQGAYEQYF. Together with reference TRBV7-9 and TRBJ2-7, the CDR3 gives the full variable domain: DTGVSQNPRHKITKRGQNVTFRCDPISEHNRLYWYRQTLGQGPEFLTYFQNEAQLEKSRLLSDRFSAERPKGSFSTLEIQRTEQGDSAMYLCASSSNGAGQGAYEQYFGPGTRLTVT.

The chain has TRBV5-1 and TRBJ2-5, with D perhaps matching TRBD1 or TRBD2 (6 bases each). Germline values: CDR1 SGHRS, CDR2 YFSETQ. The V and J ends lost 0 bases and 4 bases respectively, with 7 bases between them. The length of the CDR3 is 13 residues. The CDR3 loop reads CASSLGGAETQYF. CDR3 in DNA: TGCGCCAGCAGCTTGGGGGGGGCAGAGACCCAGTACTTC.

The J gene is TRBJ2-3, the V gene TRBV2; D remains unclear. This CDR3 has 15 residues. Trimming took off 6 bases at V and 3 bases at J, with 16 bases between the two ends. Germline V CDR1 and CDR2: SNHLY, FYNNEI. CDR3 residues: CASSDISRETDTQYF. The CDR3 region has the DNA TGTGCCAGCAGCGATATATCGAGAGAGACAGATACGCAGTATTTT.

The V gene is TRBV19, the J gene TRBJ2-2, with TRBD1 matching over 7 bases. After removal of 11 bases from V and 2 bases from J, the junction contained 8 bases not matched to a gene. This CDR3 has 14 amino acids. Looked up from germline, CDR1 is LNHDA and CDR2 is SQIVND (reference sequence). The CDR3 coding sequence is TGTGCCTGCGCCGGGACAGTTAACACCGGGGAGCTGTTTTTT. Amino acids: CACAGTVNTGELFF.

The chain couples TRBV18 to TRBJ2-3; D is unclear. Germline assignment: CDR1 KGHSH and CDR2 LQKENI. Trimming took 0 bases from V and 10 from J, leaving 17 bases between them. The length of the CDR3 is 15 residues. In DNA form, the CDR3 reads TGTGCCAGCTCACCACCTAGTTCTGGTCCGAACTCGCAGTATTTT. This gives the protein CASSPPSSGPNSQYF.

The CDR3 coding sequence is TGTGCCAGCAGCGTATATGCAGGGAAAGATACGCAGTATTTT. This gives the protein CASSVYAGKDTQYF. The chain has TRBV9 and TRBJ2-3; weak D call: TRBD1 (5 bases). With 1 base removed from V and 5 bases from J, the gap between germline ends came to 11 bases. The CDR3 runs 14 residues. In germline, CDR1 is SGDLS, CDR2 YYNGEE. Full variable domain (rest looked up from reference TRBV9 and TRBJ2-3): DSGVTQTPKHLITATGQRVTLRCSPRSGDLSVYWYQQSLDQGLQFLIQYYNGEERAKGNILERFSAQQFPDLHSELNLSSLELGDSALYFCASSVYAGKDTQYFGPGTRLTVL.

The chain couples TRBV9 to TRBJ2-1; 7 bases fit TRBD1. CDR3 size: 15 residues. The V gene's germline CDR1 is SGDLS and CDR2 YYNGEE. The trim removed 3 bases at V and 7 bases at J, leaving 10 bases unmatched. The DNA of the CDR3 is TGTGCCAGCAGCGACGGGACAGTAACTCCTAATGAGCAGTTCTTC. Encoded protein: CASSDGTVTPNEQFF.